The text below deals with one T cell receptor beta chain. The sample originates from a study of blood T cell repertoires in COVID-19. The overall study: The cDNA or gDNA used as material had been derived from T cells, B-cell-depleted T cells, or PBMCs.

Authors' analysis steps: Quantification of nucleated cells was approximated via reference gene primer amplification. Produced via immunoSEQ multiplex PCR; TCRdb's table is partial and in-frame only. V, J and clone size are those of that table, while D and trimming were read from the DNA. The table has some 200,000 clones, approximately 86% seen once. Living in about two dozen US areas, the participants were between roughly 18 and 95 years of age. Participant-reported clinical history was the basis for cohort assignment. Germline-derived CDR1 and CDR2 are SGHDT and YYEEEE. Trimming at V came to 3 bases and at J to 2 bases, leaving 8 bases not matched to a gene. There are 15 residues in the CDR3.

The sequencing sample was made of PBMCs or T cells enriched from blood (not recorded which). The gene calls are TRBV5-6 and TRBJ2-7; 7 bases map to TRBD1. This clonotype originated in a man aged 18 to 29 with acute COVID-19. The CDR3 here is CASSSGQVETYEQYF. The CDR3 DNA is TGTGCCAGCAGCTCCGGACAGGTCGAAACCTACGAGCAGTACTTC.